The 32 T cell receptor beta chains given below trace back to one sample, sequenced in a study of cytomegalovirus exposure and HLA in healthy donors. A multiplex PCR was run with 60 Vbeta primers and 13 Jbeta primers. Libraries were prepared by immunoSEQ multiplex PCR; TCRdb keeps only in-frame clonotypes and omits some of them. The table records some 110,000 clones, around 75% of them present only once. What was sequenced was PBMCs. Receptor source: a man aged 40-50 years in good health and CMV-seronegative.

The rearrangement joins TRBV29-1 to TRBJ1-2; D gene uncertain. From germline, CDR1 is SQVTM and CDR2 ANQGSEA. This CDR3 contains 17 residues. V was cut by 3 bases and J by 0 bases, with 20 bases left in between. CDR3 protein: CSVDHYSRTSTNYGYTF. The CDR3, as DNA: TGCAGCGTTGACCATTACAGCCGAACTTCCACTAACTATGGCTACACCTTC.

This clone has only a few counts. Here the CDR3 reads CASSQEDRTVIYEQYF. The DNA of the CDR3 is TGCGCCAGCAGCCAAGAAGATAGGACAGTCATATACGAGCAGTACTTC. This chain joins TRBV4-3 and TRBJ2-7; possibly TRBD1 for D (6 bases). CDR3 length: 16 residues. Trimming shortened V by 0 bases and J by 4 bases, and 16 bases separated the two germline ends. Germline assignment: CDR1 LGHNA and CDR2 YSLEER.

The V and J genes are TRBV7-9 and TRBJ2-7, with TRBD2 matching over 8 bases. Unmatched junction bases numbered 1, after V lost 3 bases and J lost 0 bases. There are 14 residues in the CDR3. Germline V gene lookup returns CDR1 SEHNR and CDR2 FQNEAQ (reference sequence). The CDR3 loop reads CASSFGLASYEQYF. The CDR3 DNA is TGTGCCAGCAGCTTTGGACTAGCCTCCTACGAGCAGTACTTC.

The rearrangement joins TRBV18 to TRBJ2-7, with 9 nucleotides matching TRBD1. The CDR3 is 14 residues long. CDR1 is KGHSH and CDR2 is LQKENI in the germline V gene. V trimming: 6 bases; J trimming: 4 bases; junction bases outside the gene matches: 7. The CDR3 sequence is CASSPGQGWYEQYF. The DNA for the CDR3 is TGTGCCAGCTCCCCCGGACAGGGGTGGTACGAGCAGTACTTC.

This chain connects TRBV2 to TRBJ2-7; 11 bases map to TRBD2. The J segment lost 2 bases and the V segment lost 3 bases, leaving 0 bases of the junction unmatched. Germline CDR1 reads SNHLY; CDR2 reads FYNNEI. The CDR3 covers 14 residues. The CDR3 DNA reads TGTGCCAGCAGTGAGGGACTAGCGGCCTACGAGCAGTACTTC. This sequence encodes CASSEGLAAYEQYF.

The V gene is TRBV5-8, the J gene TRBJ2-4; TRBD1 aligns across 10 bases. V was pared by 5 bases and J by 7 bases, with 6 bases of the junction left unmatched. The germline V gene encodes CDR1 SGHTS and CDR2 YDEGEE. This CDR3 comprises 14 residues. This CDR3 reads CASSRATGGNIQYF. As DNA, the CDR3 is TGTGCCAGCAGTCGGGCGACAGGGGGCAACATTCAGTACTTC. The full variable domain, its missing parts supplied by reference TRBV5-8 and TRBJ2-4, is EAGVTQSPTHLIKTRGQQATLRCSPISGHTSVYWYQQALGLGLQFLLWYDEGEERNRGNFPPRFSGRQFPNYSSELNVNALELEDSALYLCASSRATGGNIQYFGAGTRLSVL.

This clone was picked up a small number of times. As DNA, the CDR3 is TGTGCCAGCAGCTTACGGTCGGTAGAGACCCAGTACTTC. Translated, it gives CASSLRSVETQYF. The chain employs TRBV7-9 and TRBJ2-5, with D uncertain. Trimming took off 2 bases at V and 4 bases at J, with 8 bases between the two ends. The CDR3 contains 13 residues. CDR1 and CDR2 from the germline V gene are SEHNR and FQNEAQ (reference sequence).

The rearrangement uses TRBV6-1 and TRBJ2-7, with 8 bases matching TRBD1. This CDR3 contains 15 residues. J lost 5 bases, V lost 3 bases, and 9 bases had no gene match. Germline CDR1 MNHNS, CDR2 SASEGT. The CDR3 DNA follows: TGTGCCAGCAGTGATCCTGGCAGGGGGCTCAACGAGCAGTACTTC. This encodes CASSDPGRGLNEQYF.

The genes are TRBV6-1 and TRBJ1-5; no reliable D call. From germline, CDR1 is MNHNS and CDR2 SASEGT. V shed 10 bases and J shed 8 bases, with 12 bases lying between them. The CDR3 has 11 residues. In DNA, the CDR3 is TGTGCCACCACACCCTTGGAGCCCCAGCATTTT. Encoded protein: CATTPLEPQHF.

The V call is TRBV29-1, the J call TRBJ2-3; no clear D. V was trimmed by 4 bases and J by 1 base, leaving 12 bases between them. This CDR3 spans 14 amino acids. In germline, CDR1 is SQVTM, CDR2 ANQGSEA. CDR3 bases: TGCAGCGTTGTGTCCAGGCGTCGCACAGATACGCAGTATTTT. Its translation: CSVVSRRRTDTQYF.

This chain joins TRBV5-6 and TRBJ1-2; the D gene is possibly TRBD1 (5 bases). CDR3 size: 12 residues. Germline loops: CDR1 SGHDT, CDR2 YYEEEE. Trimming took 3 bases from V and 8 from J, leaving 11 bases between them. CDR3 bases: TGTGCCAGCAGCTCCAGGGTGAGGGGCTACACCTTC. The encoded protein is CASSSRVRGYTF.

The J gene is TRBJ1-5, the V gene TRBV6-1; the D gene is possibly TRBD1 (5 bases). The CDR3 runs to 17 residues. Trimming removed 0 bases from V and 0 bases from J, with 12 bases in between. The germline CDR1 and CDR2 sequences are MNHNS and SASEGT. The CDR3 is CASSEAIGHFSNQPQHF. The CDR3 DNA follows: TGTGCCAGCAGTGAAGCAATAGGACATTTTAGCAATCAGCCCCAGCATTTT.

The chain uses TRBV7-9 and TRBJ2-7; 9 positions agree with TRBD1. J gave up 2 bases and V 5 bases, and 4 bases lay outside the gene matches. The germline V gene encodes CDR1 SEHNR and CDR2 FQNEAQ (reference sequence). The CDR3 is 14 amino acids. The CDR3 protein is CASSPGTGPYEQYF. The CDR3 DNA is TGTGCCAGCAGCCCCGGGACAGGGCCCTACGAGCAGTACTTC.

This rearrangement joins TRBV27 to TRBJ2-2; 8 bases map to TRBD2. Germline CDR1 is MNHEY and CDR2 is SMNVEV (reference sequence). The V gene end was trimmed by 4 bases and the J gene end by 0 bases; junction bases not matched to a gene: 7. The CDR3 extends over 17 amino acids. CDR3 bases: TGTGCCAGCAGTTATTCGGCTAGCGGGTCGAACACCGGGGAGCTGTTTTTT. Amino acids: CASSYSASGSNTGELFF.

The CDR3 here is CASSRGTVYNSPLHF. CDR3 nucleotides: TGTGCCAGCAGTCGAGGGACAGTTTATAATTCACCCCTCCACTTT. The chain links TRBV6-5 to TRBJ1-6; 7 nucleotides match TRBD1. V trimming: 5 bases; J trimming: 4 bases; junction bases outside the gene matches: 5. The CDR3 loop spans 15 amino acids. Germline V gene data show CDR1 as MNHEY and CDR2 as SVGAGI.

CDR3 in DNA: TGCGCCAGCAGCCAAGATGTGTTGGGGGGGCCCGAGCAGTACTTC. It translates to CASSQDVLGGPEQYF. The chain couples TRBV4-3 to TRBJ2-7, with D possibly being TRBD2 (7 bases). Between the trimmed V and J ends, which lost 0 bases and 6 bases, there was a span of 15 bases. This CDR3 has 15 residues. CDR1 and CDR2 (germline): LGHNA, YSLEER.

The rearrangement joins TRBV29-1 to TRBJ2-3; 15 bases fit TRBD2. The trim removed 6 bases at V and 3 bases at J, leaving 4 bases unmatched. Germline loops: CDR1 SQVTM, CDR2 ANQGSEA. The CDR3 consists of 15 residues. CDR3 loop: CSVGGTSGRTDTQYF. CDR3 nucleotide sequence: TGCAGCGTGGGCGGGACTAGCGGGAGGACAGATACGCAGTATTTT.

This chain uses TRBV9 with TRBJ2-1; D might be TRBD1 (5 bases). The CDR3 consists of 16 residues. The V gene lost 3 bases and the J gene lost 5 bases, with 18 bases spanning the gap. CDR1 and CDR2 (germline): SGDLS, YYNGEE. The CDR3 DNA reads TGTGCCAGCAGCGCAAGAGGACAAACTACGGACAATGAGCAGTTCTTC. Translating it yields CASSARGQTTDNEQFF.

A few counts support this clone. The chain combines TRBV5-1 with TRBJ2-3, with 11 bases identical to TRBD2. The V gene's germline CDR1 is SGHRS and CDR2 YFSETQ. This CDR3 is 15 amino acids long. V trimming: 4 bases; J trimming: 5 bases; junction bases outside the gene matches: 6. CDR3: CASSTSGGGRDTQYF. In nucleotides, the CDR3 is TGCGCCAGCAGCACTAGCGGGGGAGGTCGAGATACGCAGTATTTT.

The rearrangement uses TRBV9 and TRBJ2-3, with D possibly matching TRBD2 (6 bases). V gave up 4 bases and J gave up 5 bases, with 14 bases separating them. This CDR3 is 14 amino acids long. The germline CDR1 and CDR2 sequences are SGDLS and YYNGEE. For the CDR3, the DNA is TGTGCCAGCAGCCCATGGGCTAGCGAAGATACGCAGTATTTT. This gives the protein CASSPWASEDTQYF.

The chain combines TRBV10-3 with TRBJ2-3, with D perhaps matching TRBD1 (5 bases). The CDR3 runs 15 residues. V dropped 3 bases and J dropped 3 bases, with 13 bases sitting between them. Germline V CDR1 and CDR2: ENHRY, SYGVKD. Here the CDR3 reads CAISDGGAGTDTQYF. DNA of the CDR3: TGTGCCATCAGTGACGGTGGGGCCGGGACAGATACGCAGTATTTT.

V is TRBV28 and J is TRBJ1-5, with D tentatively TRBD1 (5 bases). Germline CDR1 and CDR2: MDHEN and SYDVKM. The CDR3 length is 14 residues. V lost 5 bases to trimming and J lost 6 bases, with 14 bases between them. Here the CDR3 DNA reads TGTGCCAGCAGTCCCTCAGGGAGGGGTCAGCCCCAGCATTTT. Amino acids: CASSPSGRGQPQHF. The full variable domain, its missing parts supplied by reference TRBV28 and TRBJ1-5, is DVKVTQSSRYLVKRTGEKVFLECVQDMDHENMFWYRQDPGLGLRLIYFSYDVKMKEKGDIPEGYSVSREKKERFSLILESASTNQTSMYLCASSPSGRGQPQHFGDGTRLSIL.

The chain recombines TRBV21-1 with TRBJ2-4; the table's D call of TRBD1 was not tested on the DNA. TRBV21-1 is a known pseudogene. The CDR3 is 16 residues long. This chain's CDR3 is CASSKQGSRAKNIQYF. CDR3 DNA sequence: TGTGCCAGCAGCAAACAGGGGAGTCGGGCCAAAAACATTCAGTACTTC.

The chain recombines TRBV7-3 with TRBJ2-5; 10 bases agree with TRBD2. Looked up from germline, CDR1 is SGHTA and CDR2 is FQGTGA. The length of the CDR3 is 15 residues. The V and J ends lost 4 bases and 4 bases, in that order; junction bases with no gene match: 6. In DNA, the CDR3 is TGTGCCAGCAGCTCTATGGGACTAGCGAGAGAGACCCAGTACTTC. This translates into CASSSMGLARETQYF. Full variable domain (missing parts from reference TRBV7-3 and TRBJ2-5): GAGVSQTPSNKVTEKGKYVELRCDPISGHTALYWYRQSLGQGPEFLIYFQGTGAADDSGLPNDRFFAVRPEGSVSTLKIQRTERGDSAVYLCASSSMGLARETQYFGPGTRLLVL.

The V and J genes are TRBV2 and TRBJ1-2, with D perhaps matching TRBD1 (6 bases). Per germline, CDR1 SNHLY and CDR2 FYNNEI. Trimming took off 3 bases at V and 8 bases at J, with 10 bases between the two ends. The CDR3 extends over 12 amino acids. CDR3 loop: CASSDRGGGYTF. The CDR3 bases are TGTGCCAGCAGTGACAGGGGAGGGGGCTACACCTTC.

This chain uses TRBV7-2 with TRBJ2-7; 8 bases are shared with TRBD2. J lost 1 base, V lost 2 bases, and 7 bases had no gene match. The CDR3 has 16 amino acids. From germline, CDR1 is SGHTA and CDR2 FQGNSA. CDR3 sequence (DNA): TGTGCCAGCAGCTTATGGCCTAGCGGGCCTTCCTACGAGCAGTACTTC. This encodes CASSLWPSGPSYEQYF. Complete variable domain (other parts from reference TRBV7-2 and TRBJ2-7): GAGVSQSPSNKVTEKGKDVELRCDPISGHTALYWYRQSLGQGLEFLIYFQGNSAPDKSGLPSDRFSAERTGGSVSTLTIQRTQQEDSAVYLCASSLWPSGPSYEQYFGPGTRLTVT.

This sequence joins TRBV28 and TRBJ1-1, with 7 bases lining up with TRBD1. The CDR3 runs to 15 residues. Germline-derived CDR1 and CDR2 are MDHEN and SYDVKM. V shed 2 bases and J 0 bases; nucleotides not matched to a gene: 3. CDR3 amino acids: CASSLADRMNTEAFF. CDR3 in DNA: TGTGCCAGCAGTTTAGCGGACAGGATGAACACTGAAGCTTTCTTT.

The chain combines TRBV25-1 with TRBJ1-1; 9 bases are shared with TRBD1. Trimming took 1 base from V and 4 from J; bases not matched to a gene: 10. CDR1 and CDR2 (germline): MGHDK, SYGVNS. The CDR3 has 17 residues. The CDR3 DNA is TGTGCCAGCAGTGAATTGAAGGGGGGACAGGGCGCCACTGAAGCTTTCTTT. Its protein product is CASSELKGGQGATEAFF.

The chain combines TRBV11-3 with TRBJ1-1; D unclear. CDR3 size: 15 residues. V lost 1 base, J lost 4 bases, and 13 bases lay in between. Looked up from germline, CDR1 is SGHNT and CDR2 is YENEEA. This CDR3 reads CASSLGGSEGTEAFF. In DNA form, the CDR3 reads TGTGCCAGCAGCTTAGGGGGATCGGAGGGCACTGAAGCTTTCTTT.

This sequence joins TRBV15 and TRBJ2-5; D unclear. From germline, CDR1 is LNHNV and CDR2 YYDKDF (reference sequence). This CDR3 is built from 15 residues. V was clipped by 0 bases and J by 2 bases, with 10 bases between them. DNA for the CDR3: TGTGCCACCAGCAGAGATTTGGCAGAACAAGAGACCCAGTACTTC. Translated: CATSRDLAEQETQYF.

This clone was picked up a small number of times. The V and J genes are TRBV7-9 and TRBJ1-2; 9 bases line up with TRBD1. V trimming: 5 bases; J trimming: 8 bases; junction bases outside the gene matches: 6. CDR1 and CDR2 from the germline V gene are SEHNR and FQNEAQ (reference sequence). The CDR3 totals 13 residues. The CDR3 protein is CASSPGTGQGYTF. CDR3 nucleotide sequence: TGTGCCAGCAGCCCAGGGACAGGGCAGGGCTACACCTTC.

V and J are TRBV6-6 and TRBJ2-7, with 16 bases matching TRBD2. The V gene's germline CDR1 is MNHNY and CDR2 SVGAGI (reference sequence). J was trimmed by 2 bases and V by 6 bases; bases with no gene match: 4. This CDR3 region has 16 residues. This chain's CDR3 is CASSPGLAGGPYEQYF. CDR3 coding DNA: TGTGCCAGCAGCCCGGGACTAGCGGGGGGGCCCTACGAGCAGTACTTC.